This T cell receptor (beta chain) is drawn from a study of blood T cell repertoires in COVID-19. V lost 5 bases and J 3 bases, leaving 13 bases between the germline ends. The CDR3 extends over 14 amino acids. Looked up from germline, CDR1 is KGHSH and CDR2 is LQKENI. Assay: immunoSEQ multiplex PCR; the TCRdb copy retains only in-frame clones and omits some. This sample carries about 130,000 clones, roughly 89% of them seen once, and the ten largest clones take about 17%. The V call is TRBV18, the J call TRBJ1-1, with D possibly being TRBD1 (5 bases). Sequencing was performed on peripheral blood. The TCR sequence derives from a man aged 50-60 years with active or convalescent COVID-19. The CDR3 sequence is CASSKDRGYTEAFF. The CDR3 DNA is TGTGCCAGCTCAAAAGACAGAGGCTACACTGAAGCTTTCTTT. The whole variable domain, remainder taken from reference TRBV18 and TRBJ1-1, is NAGVMQNPRHLVRRRGQEARLRCSPMKGHSHVYWYRQLPEEGLKFMVYLQKENIIDESGMPKERFSAEFPKEGPSILRIQQVVRGDSAAYFCASSKDRGYTEAFFGQGTRLTVV.